A single T cell receptor (beta chain) is shown here with its context. This entry comes from a study of control samples from healthy donors and cancer patients. V was pared by 9 bases and J by 8 bases, with 7 bases of the junction left unmatched. In germline, CDR1 is KGHDR, CDR2 SFDVKD. CDR3 length: 13 residues. Only in-frame clones appear in the TCRdb table, and some are missing; sequencing was by immunoSEQ multiplex PCR. The sample includes 90,000 to 150,000 clones, about 91% of them seen just once. The chain uses TRBV24-1 and TRBJ2-1; 9 bases map to TRBD2. The source material was blood. This receptor was obtained from a man in his forties in good health. Here the CDR3 DNA reads TGTGCCACCTCGGGGACTAGCAGGCATGAGCAGTTCTTC. It translates to CATSGTSRHEQFF.